A selection of T cell receptor beta chains follows, all from one sample in a study of shared clonotypes between healthy human individuals. Profiled with immunoSEQ multiplex PCR; TCRdb holds only in-frame clones, not every one. In the table there are millions of clones, 85% to 95% of which are singletons. Sequences were obtained from naive CD4+ T cells from PBMCs. The source of these receptors is a man aged 18-30 years in good health. Some clones in this sample may be carry-over from other donors' samples. CDR3s include the opening cysteine and the closing phenylalanine or tryptophan. Each record gives: V gene, J gene, D gene, clone size, CDR3 protein, CDR3 DNA. The D gene is left open where the match is weak. Size is omitted from some rows. Given values are once, few, many or a class for expanded clones.

V: TRBV5-1
J: TRBJ2-2
D: NA
size: NA
CDR3: CASSTDTPNTGELFF
DNA: TGCGCCAGCAGTACCGACACCCCGAACACCGGGGAGCTGTTTTTT

V: TRBV28
J: TRBJ2-1
D: TRBD1
size: NA
CDR3: CASSFLGQGWDEQFF
DNA: TGTGCCAGCAGTTTTTTGGGACAGGGTTGGGATGAGCAGTTCTTC

V: TRBV5-1
J: TRBJ1-2
D: NA
size: NA
CDR3: CASSFSGANYGYTF
DNA: TGCGCCAGCAGCTTCTCCGGGGCGAACTATGGCTACACCTTC

V: TRBV5-1
J: TRBJ1-2
D: NA
size: NA
CDR3: CASSFAGAGGYTF
DNA: TGCGCCAGCAGCTTCGCGGGGGCCGGCGGCTACACCTTC

V: TRBV10-1
J: TRBJ2-1
D: TRBD2
size: NA
CDR3: CASSDLPGLAGPYNEQFF
DNA: TGCGCCAGCAGTGACCTCCCGGGACTAGCGGGACCCTACAATGAGCAGTTCTTC

V: TRBV10-3
J: TRBJ1-4
D: TRBD1
size: NA
CDR3: CATMTGQAGTNEKLFF
DNA: TGTGCCACCATGACCGGACAGGCAGGGACTAATGAAAAACTGTTTTTT

V: TRBV2
J: TRBJ1-1
D: NA
size: few
CDR3: CASSPNEQNTEAFF
DNA: TGTGCCAGCAGCCCCAACGAACAGAACACTGAAGCTTTCTTT

V: TRBV5-1
J: TRBJ1-2
D: TRBD1
size: NA
CDR3: CASSRDRHNGYTF
DNA: TGCGCCAGCAGCCGGGACAGACACAATGGCTACACCTTC

V: TRBV10-3
J: TRBJ2-7
D: NA
size: once
CDR3: CAISAAGVLNYEQYF
DNA: TGTGCCATCAGTGCAGCAGGGGTGCTCAACTACGAGCAGTACTTC

V: TRBV6-1
J: TRBJ1-3
D: TRBD1
size: NA
CDR3: CASSLGQTGNTIYF
DNA: TGTGCCAGCAGTTTGGGACAGACTGGAAACACCATATATTTT

V: TRBV19
J: TRBJ2-7
D: NA
size: once
CDR3: CASKSGGTYEQYF
DNA: TGTGCCAGTAAGAGCGGCGGTACCTACGAGCAGTACTTC

V: TRBV7-9
J: TRBJ1-1
D: NA
size: NA
CDR3: CASSSGPEAFF
DNA: TGTGCCAGCAGCTCCGGTCCTGAAGCTTTCTTT

V: TRBV30
J: TRBJ2-6
D: NA
size: NA
CDR3: CALQLGVGANVLTF
DNA: TGTGCCCTACAGTTGGGAGTTGGGGCCAACGTCCTGACTTTC

V: TRBV9
J: TRBJ2-7
D: TRBD2
size: NA
CDR3: CASSVEGTRLSEQYF
DNA: TGTGCCAGCAGCGTAGAAGGGACTAGATTGAGTGAGCAGTACTTC

V: TRBV10-3
J: TRBJ2-3
D: NA
size: NA
CDR3: CAISERGLVADTQYF
DNA: TGTGCCATCAGTGAGAGGGGGTTGGTAGCAGATACGCAGTATTTT

V: TRBV10-1
J: TRBJ2-2
D: NA
size: NA
CDR3: CASSEPRTGNTGELFF
DNA: TGCGCCAGCAGTGAGCCTAGAACAGGGAACACCGGGGAGCTGTTTTTT

V: TRBV6-5
J: TRBJ1-2
D: NA
size: NA
CDR3: CASSYSGVGYGYTF
DNA: TGTGCCAGCAGTTACTCGGGCGTCGGCTATGGCTACACCTTC

V: TRBV14
J: TRBJ2-5
D: TRBD1
size: NA
CDR3: CASSQDPDRGTKTQYF
DNA: TGTGCCAGCAGCCAGGACCCGGACAGGGGGACGAAGACCCAGTACTTC

V: TRBV7-9
J: TRBJ1-4
D: NA
size: few
CDR3: CASSLNSGEKLFF
DNA: TGTGCCAGCAGCTTGAACAGTGGTGAAAAACTGTTTTTT

V: TRBV5-1
J: TRBJ1-2
D: NA
size: NA
CDR3: CASSTLGGTNYGYTF
DNA: TGCGCCAGCAGCACCCTAGGTGGGACCAACTATGGCTACACCTTC

V: TRBV9
J: TRBJ1-1
D: NA
size: NA
CDR3: CASSVSMNTEAFF
DNA: TGTGCCAGCAGCGTCTCTATGAACACTGAAGCTTTCTTT

V: TRBV19
J: TRBJ2-5
D: NA
size: NA
CDR3: CASSIVGGDQETQYF
DNA: TGTGCCAGTAGTATTGTGGGCGGGGATCAAGAGACCCAGTACTTC

V: TRBV28
J: TRBJ2-7
D: NA
size: NA
CDR3: CASSAPVGYEQYF
DNA: TGTGCCAGCAGCGCGCCCGTAGGGTACGAGCAGTACTTC

V: TRBV19
J: TRBJ2-7
D: NA
size: NA
CDR3: CASSGPGHTFPYEQYF
DNA: TGTGCCAGTAGTGGCCCGGGACACACTTTTCCCTACGAGCAGTACTTC

V: TRBV29-1
J: TRBJ1-2
D: NA
size: NA
CDR3: CSVGSGGYGYTF
DNA: TGCAGCGTTGGATCTGGGGGCTATGGCTACACCTTC

V: TRBV6-6
J: TRBJ1-5
D: NA
size: NA
CDR3: CASSYDEYQPQHF
DNA: TGTGCCAGCAGTTACGATGAGTATCAGCCCCAGCATTTT

V: TRBV5-4
J: TRBJ1-2
D: NA
size: NA
CDR3: CASSGDSGGYGYTF
DNA: TGTGCCAGCAGCGGGGACTCGGGTGGATATGGCTACACCTTC

V: TRBV13
J: TRBJ2-7
D: NA
size: NA
CDR3: CASSLFQPGSYEQYF
DNA: TGTGCCAGCAGCTTATTTCAGCCAGGGTCCTACGAGCAGTACTTC

V: TRBV7-3
J: TRBJ2-3
D: NA
size: once
CDR3: CASSPGPREEGTDTQYF
DNA: TGTGCCAGCAGCCCGGGGCCAAGAGAGGAGGGCACAGATACGCAGTATTTT

V: TRBV28
J: TRBJ2-4
D: NA
size: NA
CDR3: CASREVSKNIQYF
DNA: TGTGCCAGCAGGGAGGTTTCCAAAAACATTCAGTACTTC

V: TRBV2
J: TRBJ1-4
D: NA
size: NA
CDR3: CASRGWGEKLFF
DNA: TGTGCCAGCAGGGGGTGGGGTGAAAAACTGTTTTTT